This T cell receptor (beta chain) emerged from a study of blood T cell repertoires in COVID-19. Across the whole study: Acute and convalescent COVID-19 specimens originated in the United States, Italy and Spain.

CDR1 and CDR2 from the germline V gene are SGHRS and YFSETQ. The CDR3 has 15 residues. Between the trimmed V and J ends, which lost 1 base and 0 bases, there was a span of 9 bases. Sequencing was performed with immunoSEQ multiplex PCR; in TCRdb, only in-frame clones are kept and a portion is missing. Found here are 150,000 to 200,000 clones, 89% of them singletons; the top ten hold 1.5% to 2%. The receptor's source is a young man who had recovered from COVID-19. The sequenced sample was peripheral blood. The genes are TRBV5-1 and TRBJ2-3, with D perhaps matching TRBD1 (5 bases). The CDR3 reads CASSLRGPSTDTQYF. In nucleotides, the CDR3 is TGCGCCAGCAGCTTGAGGGGTCCTAGCACAGATACGCAGTATTTT. The full variable domain, in which reference TRBV5-1 and TRBJ2-3 provide the parts outside the CDR3, is KAGVTQTPRYLIKTRGQQVTLSCSPISGHRSVSWYQQTPGQGLQFLFEYFSETQRNKGNFPGRFSGRQFSNSRSEMNVSTLELGDSALYLCASSLRGPSTDTQYFGPGTRLTVL.